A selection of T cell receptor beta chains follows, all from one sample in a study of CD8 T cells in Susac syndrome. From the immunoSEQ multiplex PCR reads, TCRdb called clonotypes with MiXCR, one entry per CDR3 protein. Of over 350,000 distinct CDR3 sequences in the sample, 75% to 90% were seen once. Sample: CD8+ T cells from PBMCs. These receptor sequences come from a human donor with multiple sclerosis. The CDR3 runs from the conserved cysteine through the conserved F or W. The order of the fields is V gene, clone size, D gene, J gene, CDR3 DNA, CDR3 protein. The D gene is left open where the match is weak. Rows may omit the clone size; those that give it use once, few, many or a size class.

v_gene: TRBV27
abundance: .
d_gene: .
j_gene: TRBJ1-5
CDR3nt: TGTGCCAGCAGTTATGGATTCAATCAGCCCCAGCATTTT
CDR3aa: CASSYGFNQPQHF

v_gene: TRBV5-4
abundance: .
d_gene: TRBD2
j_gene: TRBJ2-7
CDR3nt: TGTGCCAGCAGGAGAGCGGGAGTGGGCCCTAAAGACGAGCAGTACTTC
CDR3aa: CASRRAGVGPKDEQYF

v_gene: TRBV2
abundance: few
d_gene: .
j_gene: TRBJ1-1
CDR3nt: TGTGCCAGCAGCGGTCCCGAAGCTTTCTTT
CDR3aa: CASSGPEAFF

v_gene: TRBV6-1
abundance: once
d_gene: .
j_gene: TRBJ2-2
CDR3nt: TGTGCCAGCAGTACCACCTCCCCAGGGTCGCCAAACACCGGGGAGCTGTTTTTT
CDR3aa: CASSTTSPGSPNTGELFF

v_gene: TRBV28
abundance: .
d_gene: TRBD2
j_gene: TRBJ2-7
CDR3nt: TGTGCCAGCACCCTCGGACTAGCGGCAACCTACGAGCAGTACTTC
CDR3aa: CASTLGLAATYEQYF

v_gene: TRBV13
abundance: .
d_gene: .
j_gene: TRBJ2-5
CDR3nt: TGTGCCAGCAGCTGGGAAACAGGGCGAGGAGAGACCCAGTACTTC
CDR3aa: CASSWETGRGETQYF

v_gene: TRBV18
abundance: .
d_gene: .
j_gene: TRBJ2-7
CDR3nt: TGTGCCAGCTCACCAGCAGGCCCCTACGAGCAGTACTTC
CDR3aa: CASSPAGPYEQYF

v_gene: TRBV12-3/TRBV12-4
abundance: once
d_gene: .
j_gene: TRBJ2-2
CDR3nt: TGTGCCAGCAGTTTCGTAGTCTCGCAGGGGCTGACCGGGGAGCTGTTTTTT
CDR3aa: CASSFVVSQGLTGELFF

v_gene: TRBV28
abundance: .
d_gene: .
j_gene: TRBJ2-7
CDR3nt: TGTGCCAGCAGTCTCCCCCGGGACGGAAGATTATACGGGCAGTACTTC
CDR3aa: CASSLPRDGRLYGQYF

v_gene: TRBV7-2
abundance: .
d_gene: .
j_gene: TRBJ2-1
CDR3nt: TGTGCCAGCAGAGGGCGGTACAATGAGCAGTTCTTC
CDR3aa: CASRGRYNEQFF

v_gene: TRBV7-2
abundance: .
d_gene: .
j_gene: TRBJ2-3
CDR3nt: TGTGCCAGCAGCACAATGACAGATACGCAGTATTTT
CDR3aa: CASSTMTDTQYF

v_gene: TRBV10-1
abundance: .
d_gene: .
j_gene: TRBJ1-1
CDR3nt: TGCGCCAGCAGTGAGAGTGGAGACGCCGCATCAGCTTTCTTT
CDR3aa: CASSESGDAASAFF

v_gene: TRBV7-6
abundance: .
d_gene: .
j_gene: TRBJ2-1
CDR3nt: TGTGCCAGCAGCTTGAACAGCGATTACAATGAGCAGTTCTTC
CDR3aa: CASSLNSDYNEQFF

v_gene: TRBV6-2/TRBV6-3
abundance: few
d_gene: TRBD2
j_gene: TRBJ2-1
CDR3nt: TGTGCCAGCAGTTTAGCGGGAGTGGGCAATGAGCAGTTCTTC
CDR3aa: CASSLAGVGNEQFF

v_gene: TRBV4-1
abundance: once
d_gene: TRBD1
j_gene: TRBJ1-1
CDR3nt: TGCGCCAGCAGCCTCCCAAAGTGGCAGGGGGTCCTTGCTGAAGCTTTCTTT
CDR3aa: CASSLPKWQGVLAEAFF

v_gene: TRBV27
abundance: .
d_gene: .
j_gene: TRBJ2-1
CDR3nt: TGTGCCAGCAGTGACACAGTCTCCAATGAGCAGTTCTTC
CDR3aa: CASSDTVSNEQFF

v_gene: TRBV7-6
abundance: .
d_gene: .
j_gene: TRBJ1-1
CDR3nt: TGTGCCAGCAGCCCCGGGGGCCCAGCGTGGACTGAAGCTTTCTTT
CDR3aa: CASSPGGPAWTEAFF

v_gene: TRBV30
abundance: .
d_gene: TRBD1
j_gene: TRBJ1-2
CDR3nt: TGTGCCTGGAGTGTACCCGGGACAGGGAGTGGCTACACCTTC
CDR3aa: CAWSVPGTGSGYTF

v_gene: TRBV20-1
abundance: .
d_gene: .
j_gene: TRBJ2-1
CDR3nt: TGCAGTGCGAGGGGGGGAACCTACAATGAGCAGTTCTTC
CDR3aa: CSARGGTYNEQFF

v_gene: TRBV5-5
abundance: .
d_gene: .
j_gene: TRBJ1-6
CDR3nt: TGTGCCAGCAGCCAAATCGACGATAATTCACCCCTCCACTTT
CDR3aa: CASSQIDDNSPLHF

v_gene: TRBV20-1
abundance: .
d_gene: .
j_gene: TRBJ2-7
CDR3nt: TGCAGTGCTAGAAGTTCGCAGGGCTTCTCCTACGAGCAGTACTTC
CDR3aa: CSARSSQGFSYEQYF

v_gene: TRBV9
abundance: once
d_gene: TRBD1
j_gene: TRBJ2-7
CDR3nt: TGTGCCAGCAGCGCGACAGGGTCACCCTACGAGCAGTACTTC
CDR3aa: CASSATGSPYEQYF

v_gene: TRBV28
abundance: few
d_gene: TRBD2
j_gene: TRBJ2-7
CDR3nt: TGTGCCAGCACGGCTAGCGGGTCTCCGGACGAGCAGTACTTC
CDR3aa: CASTASGSPDEQYF

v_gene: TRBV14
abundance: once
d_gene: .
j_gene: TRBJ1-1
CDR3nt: TGTGCCAGCTTGATGCAGGGAAGCAACACTGAAGCTTTCTTT
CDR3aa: CASLMQGSNTEAFF

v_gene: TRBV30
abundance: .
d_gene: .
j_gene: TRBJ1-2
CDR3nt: TGTGCCTGGCGAGGGGGTGACTATGGCTACACCTTC
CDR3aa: CAWRGGDYGYTF

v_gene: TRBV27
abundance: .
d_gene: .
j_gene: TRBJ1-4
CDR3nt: TGTGCCAGCAGTTTCGGCACCGAGGCTGAAAAACTGTTTTTT
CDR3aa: CASSFGTEAEKLFF

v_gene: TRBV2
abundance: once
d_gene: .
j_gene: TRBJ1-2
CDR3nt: TGTGCCAGCAAGGAGGGAGGATCTGACTATGGCTACACCTTC
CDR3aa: CASKEGGSDYGYTF

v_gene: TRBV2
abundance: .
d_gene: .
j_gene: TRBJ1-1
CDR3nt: TGTGCCAGCATAGAGGAAGAGAACACTGAAGCTTTCTTT
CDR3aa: CASIEEENTEAFF

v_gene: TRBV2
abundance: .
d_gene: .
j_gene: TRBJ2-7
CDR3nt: TGTGCCAGCAGTGATGGGGTTGCCTACGAGCAGTACTTC
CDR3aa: CASSDGVAYEQYF

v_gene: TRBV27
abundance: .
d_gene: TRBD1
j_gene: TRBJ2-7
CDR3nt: TGTGCCAGCAGCCCTCTCAGGGGGCCCTACGAGCAGTACTTC
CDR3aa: CASSPLRGPYEQYF

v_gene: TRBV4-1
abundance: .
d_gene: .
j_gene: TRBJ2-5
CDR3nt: TGCGCCAGCAGCCAAGGGTCAGGGAGCGAGACCCAGTACTTC
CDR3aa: CASSQGSGSETQYF

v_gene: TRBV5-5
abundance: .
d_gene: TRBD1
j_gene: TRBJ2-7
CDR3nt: TGTGCCAGCAGCTTCTCCGGGACAGGGACCTACGAGCAGTACTTC
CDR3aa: CASSFSGTGTYEQYF

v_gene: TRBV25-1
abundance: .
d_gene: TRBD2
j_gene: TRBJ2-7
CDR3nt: TGTGCCAGCAGTGATTCTAGCGGGGGGGCGCGAGAGCAGTACTTC
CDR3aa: CASSDSSGGAREQYF

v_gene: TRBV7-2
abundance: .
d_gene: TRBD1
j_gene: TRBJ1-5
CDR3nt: TGTGCCAGCAGCTTTTTCAGGGGGAGGAATCAGCCCCAGCATTTT
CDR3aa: CASSFFRGRNQPQHF

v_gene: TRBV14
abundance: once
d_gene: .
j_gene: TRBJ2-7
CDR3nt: TGTGCCAGCAGCTATGGGGTAGGCAACTACGAGCAGTACTTC
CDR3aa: CASSYGVGNYEQYF

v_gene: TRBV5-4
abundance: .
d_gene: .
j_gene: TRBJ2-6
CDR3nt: TGTGCCAGCAGCTTAGAGGGGCCCGGGGCCAACGTCCTGACTTTC
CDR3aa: CASSLEGPGANVLTF

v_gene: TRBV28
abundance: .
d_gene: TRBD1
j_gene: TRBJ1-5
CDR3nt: TGTGCCAGCAGTCCTAGGGGACAGGGTAATCAGCCCCAGCATTTT
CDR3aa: CASSPRGQGNQPQHF

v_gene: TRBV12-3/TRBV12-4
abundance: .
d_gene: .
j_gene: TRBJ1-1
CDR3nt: TGTGCCAGCAGTCTCGGGGGAGGGTTCACTGAAGCTTTCTTT
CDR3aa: CASSLGGGFTEAFF

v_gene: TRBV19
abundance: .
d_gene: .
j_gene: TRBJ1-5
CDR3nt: TGTGCCAGTAGTATTCCTTACAGGGAGGGCAATCAGCCCCAGCATTTT
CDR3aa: CASSIPYREGNQPQHF

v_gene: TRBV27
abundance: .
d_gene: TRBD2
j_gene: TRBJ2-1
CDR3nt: TGTGCCAGCAGTTTATGGCTAGCGGGTGAGCAGTTCTTC
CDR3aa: CASSLWLAGEQFF

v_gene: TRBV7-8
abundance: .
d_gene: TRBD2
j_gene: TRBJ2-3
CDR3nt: TGTGCCAGCAGCCCAGGGACTATACTCTTAACAGATACGCAGTATTTT
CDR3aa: CASSPGTILLTDTQYF

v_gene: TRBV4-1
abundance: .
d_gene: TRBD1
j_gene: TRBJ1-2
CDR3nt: TGCGCCAGCAGCCAAACGACAGGGATCACTAACTATGGCTACACCTTC
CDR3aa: CASSQTTGITNYGYTF

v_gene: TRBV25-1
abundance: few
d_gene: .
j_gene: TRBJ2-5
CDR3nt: TGTGCCAGTACCGGGGATAGCGAGACCCAGTACTTC
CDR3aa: CASTGDSETQYF

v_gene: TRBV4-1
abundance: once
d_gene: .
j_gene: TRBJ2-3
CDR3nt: TGCGCCAGCAGCCAAGCGGGGCAAGATACGCAGTATTTT
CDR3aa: CASSQAGQDTQYF

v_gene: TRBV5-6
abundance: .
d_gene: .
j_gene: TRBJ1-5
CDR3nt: TGTGCCAGCAGCTTCGGTGGGGCCAGCAATCAGCCCCAGCATTTT
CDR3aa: CASSFGGASNQPQHF

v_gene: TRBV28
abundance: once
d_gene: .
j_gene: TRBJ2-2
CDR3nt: TGTGCCAGCAGCCTCATGGTAGTGACGGCCGGGGAGCTGTTTTTT
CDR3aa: CASSLMVVTAGELFF

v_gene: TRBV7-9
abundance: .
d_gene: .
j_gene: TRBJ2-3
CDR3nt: TGTGCCAGCAGCTTAGGGGAGGCCACAGATACGCAGTATTTT
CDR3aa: CASSLGEATDTQYF

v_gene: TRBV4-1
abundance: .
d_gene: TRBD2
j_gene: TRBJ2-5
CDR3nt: TGCGCCAGCAGCCAAGATCGGAATCTAGCGGGGGACGTCTTGGGAGAGACCCAGTACTTC
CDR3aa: CASSQDRNLAGDVLGETQYF

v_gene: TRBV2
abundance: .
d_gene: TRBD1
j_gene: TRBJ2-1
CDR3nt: TGTGCCAGCACGGGACAGGGTTACCCAAATGAGCAGTTCTTC
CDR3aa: CASTGQGYPNEQFF

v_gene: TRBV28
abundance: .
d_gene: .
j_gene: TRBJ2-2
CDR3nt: TGTGCCAGCAGTACCCCAGGACATTTGAACACCGGGGAGCTGTTTTTT
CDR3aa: CASSTPGHLNTGELFF

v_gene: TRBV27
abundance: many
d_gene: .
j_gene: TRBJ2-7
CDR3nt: TGTGCCAGCTCCCCCGGTAGCTCCTACGAGCAGTACTTC
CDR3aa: CASSPGSSYEQYF

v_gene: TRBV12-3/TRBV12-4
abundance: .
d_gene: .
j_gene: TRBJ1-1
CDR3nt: TGTGCCAGCAGCCGAACGACAGGGAACACTGAAGCTTTCTTT
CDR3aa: CASSRTTGNTEAFF